This entry is about one T cell receptor (beta chain). The method was immunoSEQ multiplex PCR; TCRdb's version includes in-frame clones alone and lacks a portion of them. The table records 95,000 to 100,000 clones, roughly 87% of them present only once. This record belongs to a study of PD-L1 blockade in urothelial cancer. The CDR3 spans 16 residues. Trimming at V came to 4 bases and at J to 0 bases, leaving 7 bases not matched to a gene. The germline gives CDR1 SGHTA, CDR2 FQGNSA. Time point of the sample: pretreatment peripheral blood. The starting material was PBMCs, obtained around atezolizumab (anti-PD-L1) treatment. The J gene is TRBJ2-3, the V gene TRBV7-2; TRBD1 aligns across 7 bases. This TCR came from a man between 60 and 75 years old with urothelial cancer. The CDR3 protein is CASSSDRPSSTDTQYF. The CDR3 DNA follows: TGTGCCAGCAGCTCGGACAGGCCATCTAGCACAGATACGCAGTATTTT.